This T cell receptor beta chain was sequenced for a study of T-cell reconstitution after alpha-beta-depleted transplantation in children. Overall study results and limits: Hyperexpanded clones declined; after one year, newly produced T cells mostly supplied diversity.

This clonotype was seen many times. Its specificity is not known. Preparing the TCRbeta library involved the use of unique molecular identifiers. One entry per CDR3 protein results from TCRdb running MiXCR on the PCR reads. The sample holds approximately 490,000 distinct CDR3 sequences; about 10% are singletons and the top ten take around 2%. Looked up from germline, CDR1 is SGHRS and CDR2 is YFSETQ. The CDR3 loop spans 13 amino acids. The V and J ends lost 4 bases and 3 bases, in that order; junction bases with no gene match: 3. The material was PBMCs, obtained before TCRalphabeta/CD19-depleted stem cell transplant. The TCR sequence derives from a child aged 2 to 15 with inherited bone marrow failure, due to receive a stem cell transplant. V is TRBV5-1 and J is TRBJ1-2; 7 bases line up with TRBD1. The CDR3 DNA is TGCGCCAGCAGCGTCGACAGGGACTATGGCTACACCTTC. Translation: CASSVDRDYGYTF.